This T cell receptor beta chain was profiled in a study of early T cells in non-severe SARS-CoV-2 infection. Whole-study context: Bulk RNA taken from unsorted whole blood was sequenced, leaving chains unpaired.

Researchers tagged individual cDNA molecules with unique molecular identifiers. TCRdb processed the 5' RACE reads anew with MiXCR; each CDR3 protein has one entry. The sample has nearly 45,000 distinct CDR3 sequences; around 10% are singletons. This clonotype has a count of ten or more. Trimming removed 1 base from V and 5 bases from J, with 5 bases in between. Germline V gene sequence: CDR1 SEHNR, CDR2 FQNEAQ (reference sequence). This CDR3 has 12 residues. The chain couples TRBV7-9 to TRBJ1-2, with unresolved D. The specimen was whole blood. The TCR originated in an adult who was a healthcare worker with PCR-confirmed SARS-CoV-2 infection or an uninfected control (not recorded which). CDR3 region: CASSLEAYGYTF. The CDR3 nucleotides read TGTGCCAGCAGCTTAGAAGCTTATGGCTACACCTTC.